This T cell receptor beta chain was obtained from a study of OX40 agonist ivuxolimab in advanced cancers. Across the study: Intravenous ivuxolimab was administered to patients every 2 weeks at 0.01 to 10 mg/kg.

Libraries were prepared by immunoSEQ multiplex PCR; TCRdb keeps only in-frame clonotypes and omits some of them. The sample has about 54,000 clones; about 83% are singletons. The V gene's germline CDR1 is SGHNT and CDR2 YYREEE (reference sequence). Trimming stripped 2 bases from V and 5 bases from J, with 11 bases between. The CDR3 totals 13 residues. Patients had blood sampled at baseline and again on cycle 4 day 1 and cycle 7 day 1. This clonotype originated in an adult with an advanced solid tumor such as melanoma, head and neck, liver or kidney cancer. Source: CD4+ or CD8+ T cells sorted from blood, taken in a trial of the OX40 agonist ivuxolimab. The rearrangement uses TRBV5-4 and TRBJ2-7; D is ambiguous. CDR3 DNA: TGTGCCAGCAGCTTACCTTTAGCCAACGAGCAGTACTTC. Its protein is CASSLPLANEQYF. Full variable domain (remainder filled in from reference TRBV5-4 and TRBJ2-7): ETGVTQSPTHLIKTRGQQVTLRCSSQSGHNTVSWYQQALGQGPQFIFQYYREEENGRGNFPPRFSGLQFPNYSSELNVNALELDDSALYLCASSLPLANEQYFGPGTRLTVT.